The 17 T cell receptor beta chains reported below all come from one sample, sequenced in a study of OX40 agonist ivuxolimab in advanced cancers. Sequenced by immunoSEQ multiplex PCR; TCRdb stores in-frame clones only, minus some. The sample contains approximately 66,000 clones, approximately 88% of which appear only once. Sequencing used CD4+ or CD8+ T cells sorted from blood, obtained in a trial of the OX40 agonist ivuxolimab. Every receptor here comes from an adult with an advanced solid tumor such as melanoma, head and neck, liver or kidney cancer.

The rearrangement joins TRBV5-1 to TRBJ1-2, with 7 bases lining up with TRBD1. The CDR3 extends over 13 amino acids. After removal of 2 bases from V and 6 bases from J, the junction contained 4 bases not matched to a gene. Germline CDR1 is SGHRS and CDR2 is YFSETQ. CDR3 protein: CASSLGTADGYTF. The CDR3 coding sequence is TGCGCCAGCAGCTTAGGGACAGCCGATGGCTACACCTTC.

The chain links TRBV5-5 to TRBJ1-6, with 9 positions matching TRBD1. Germline trimming cut 5 bases from V and 11 bases from J; bases unmatched to any gene: 14. The CDR3 contains 16 residues. CDR1 and CDR2 from the germline V gene are SGHKS and YYEKEE (reference sequence). DNA of the CDR3: TGTGCCAGCAGTGCCAGTTGGGACAGGGTAGATGCACCCCTCCACTTT. Protein product: CASSASWDRVDAPLHF.

The chain combines TRBV5-6 with TRBJ1-2; no clear D gene. Deletions cut 3 bases from V and 7 bases from J, with 13 bases between. The germline CDR1 and CDR2 sequences are SGHDT and YYEEEE. The CDR3 loop spans 13 amino acids. This CDR3 is CASSSGIVSGYTF. CDR3 sequence (DNA): TGTGCCAGCAGCTCTGGGATTGTGTCTGGCTACACCTTC. The full variable domain, its missing parts supplied by reference TRBV5-6 and TRBJ1-2, is DAGVTQSPTHLIKTRGQQVTLRCSPKSGHDTVSWYQQALGQGPQFIFQYYEEEERQRGNFPDRFSGHQFPNYSSELNVNALLLGDSALYLCASSSGIVSGYTFGSGTRLTVV.

This chain connects TRBV19 to TRBJ1-2, with 8 bases identical to TRBD1. The V segment lost 6 bases and the J segment 4 bases; nucleotides outside the gene matches: 7. The CDR3 is made up of 14 amino acids. Germline CDR1 is LNHDA and CDR2 is SQIVND (reference sequence). CDR3 sequence: CASRRDRGSYGYTF. The DNA for the CDR3 is TGTGCCAGTAGACGAGACAGGGGCAGCTATGGCTACACCTTC.

The CDR3 DNA is TGCGCCAGCAGCTTGGCCGGGGATACGCAGTATTTT. As protein: CASSLAGDTQYF. The rearrangement links TRBV5-1 to TRBJ2-3; D ambiguous. The V gene's germline CDR1 is SGHRS and CDR2 YFSETQ. There are 12 residues in the CDR3. Trimming shortened V by 0 bases and J by 6 bases, and 5 bases separated the two germline ends. The whole variable domain, filled in from reference TRBV5-1 and TRBJ2-3, reads KAGVTQTPRYLIKTRGQQVTLSCSPISGHRSVSWYQQTPGQGLQFLFEYFSETQRNKGNFPGRFSGRQFSNSRSEMNVSTLELGDSALYLCASSLAGDTQYFGPGTRLTVL.

This chain's CDR3 is CSATDGYTQYF. CDR3 coding DNA: TGCAGTGCTACGGACGGCTATACGCAGTATTTT. The genes are TRBV20-1 and TRBJ2-3; no reliable D call. Trimming shortened V by 4 bases and J by 7 bases, and 9 bases separated the two germline ends. This CDR3 contains 11 residues. The germline CDR1 and CDR2 sequences are DFQATT and SNEGSKA (reference sequence).

V usage is TRBV6-6 and J usage is TRBJ2-7, with 8 nucleotides matching TRBD1. The V gene end was trimmed by 4 bases and the J gene end by 11 bases; junction bases not matched to a gene: 10. Looked up from germline, CDR1 is MNHNY and CDR2 is SVGAGI (reference sequence). There are 13 residues in the CDR3. The CDR3 coding sequence is TGTGCCAGCAGTTCCCCAGGGGGCCAGGTTGAGTACTTC. It specifies CASSSPGGQVEYF.

The rearrangement uses TRBV5-1 and TRBJ2-1; D remains ambiguous. V lost 0 bases, J lost 7 bases, and 14 bases lay in between. From germline, CDR1 is SGHRS and CDR2 YFSETQ. The CDR3 is 15 residues long. The CDR3 DNA follows: TGCGCCAGCAGCTTGGTGGCCCCGGGTTGGAATGAGCAGTTCTTC. Translating it yields CASSLVAPGWNEQFF.

This clone was recorded once. The J gene is TRBJ2-7, the V gene TRBV11-2; D call uncertain. Germline CDR1 reads SGHAT; CDR2 reads FQNNGV. Trimming cost V 5 bases and J 0 bases, with 14 bases left between them. The CDR3 covers 15 residues. The CDR3 DNA reads as TGTGCCAGCAGCCGACTGGCGGACGGCTCCTACGAGCAGTACTTC. It codes for CASSRLADGSYEQYF.

The chain recombines TRBV28 with TRBJ1-3; 9 nucleotides align to TRBD1. This CDR3 spans 16 amino acids. Germline-derived CDR1 and CDR2 are MDHEN and SYDVKM. After removal of 3 bases from V and 0 bases from J, the junction contained 3 bases not matched to a gene. The CDR3 DNA sequence: TGTGCCAGCAGTTTGGGGACAGGGAACTCTGGAAACACCATATATTTT. This sequence encodes CASSLGTGNSGNTIYF.

This chain links TRBV19 with TRBJ1-1; D might be TRBD1 (5 bases). V dropped 10 bases and J dropped 2 bases, with 11 bases sitting between them. Germline CDR1 LNHDA, CDR2 SQIVND (reference sequence). The CDR3 is made up of 12 amino acids. The CDR3 coding sequence is TGTGCCACCCAAACAGGTAACACTGAAGCTTTCTTT. Translation gives CATQTGNTEAFF.

The rearrangement joins TRBV29-1 to TRBJ2-1; D assignment may be TRBD1 or TRBD2 (5 bases each). The V and J ends lost 6 bases and 3 bases respectively, with 12 bases between them. The CDR3 runs 13 residues. Germline-derived CDR1 and CDR2 are SQVTM and ANQGSEA. Here the CDR3 reads CSVRLGRYNEQFF. CDR3 nucleotide sequence: TGCAGCGTACGTCTGGGACGCTACAATGAGCAGTTCTTC.

This clone was counted once. The V call is TRBV11-2, the J call TRBJ2-1; TRBD2 matches at 8 bases. The junction had 10 bases not matched to a gene; V was cut back by 2 bases and J by 7 bases. The CDR3 spans 16 residues. CDR1 and CDR2 from the germline V gene are SGHAT and FQNNGV. CDR3 bases: TGTGCCAGCAGCTTACTTTTGGCTAGCGGGCGGAATGAGCAGTTCTTC. This gives the protein CASSLLLASGRNEQFF.

This chain connects TRBV5-1 to TRBJ1-2; TRBD1 agrees at 10 bases. V lost 7 bases and J lost 3; bases outside the gene matches: 6. Germline V gene lookup returns CDR1 SGHRS and CDR2 YFSETQ. CDR3 length: 14 residues. The CDR3 bases are TGCGCCAGCGCCCATGGACAGGGGGACTATGGCTACACCTTC. The encoded protein is CASAHGQGDYGYTF.

The chain recombines TRBV7-6 with TRBJ1-6, with TRBD1 matching over 11 bases. Germline loops: CDR1 SGHVS, CDR2 FNYEAQ. The CDR3 is 16 residues long. Trimming took 5 bases from V and 7 from J; bases not matched to a gene: 7. The CDR3 nucleotides read TGTGCCAGCAGCCTAGGGACAGGGGGACCGAATTCACCCCTCCACTTT. It encodes CASSLGTGGPNSPLHF. The full variable domain, completed using reference TRBV7-6 and TRBJ1-6, is GAGVSQSPRYKVTKRGQDVALRCDPISGHVSLYWYRQALGQGPEFLTYFNYEAQQDKSGLPNDRFSAERPEGSISTLTIQRTEQRDSAMYRCASSLGTGGPNSPLHFGNGTRLTVT.

The J gene is TRBJ2-1, the V gene TRBV7-3; 12 nucleotides align to TRBD2. From germline, CDR1 is SGHTA and CDR2 FQGTGA. The CDR3 is 15 residues long. Germline trimming cut 5 bases from V and 7 bases from J; bases unmatched to any gene: 6. The CDR3 sequence is CASSPGLAGSNEQFF. The CDR3 coding sequence is TGTGCCAGCAGCCCAGGACTAGCGGGGTCGAATGAGCAGTTCTTC.

The chain employs TRBV6-1 and TRBJ2-2, with a possible D match to TRBD2 (5 bases). The CDR3 sequence is 13 residues long. Germline-derived CDR1 and CDR2 are MNHNS and SASEGT. The V end was cut by 8 bases, the J end by 6 bases, with 13 bases between. CDR3 protein: CASSGLFPGELFF. DNA for the CDR3: TGTGCCAGCTCAGGACTCTTTCCCGGGGAGCTGTTTTTT.